Presented here are 18 T cell receptor beta chains from one specimen sequenced in a study of shared clonotypes between healthy human individuals. Naive CD8 cells comprised CD45RO-negative, CCR7-positively selected cells, excluding terminally differentiated effector memory CD45RA+ cells. TCRdb's table, derived via immunoSEQ multiplex PCR, lists solely in-frame clones and lacks some. The table includes a few million clones, roughly 95% detected once. The specimen was naive CD8+ T cells from PBMCs. These receptor sequences come from a man in his late teens or twenties in good health. Some clones in this sample may be carry-over from other donors' samples.

The J gene is TRBJ2-7, the V gene TRBV27, with a weak D call TRBD1 (6 bases). Germline V gene sequence: CDR1 MNHEY, CDR2 SMNVEV (reference sequence). The CDR3 consists of 14 residues. The V end lost 4 bases, the J end lost 7 bases, and 17 bases lay between the germline ends. This CDR3 reads CASSSADSLGEQYF. CDR3 DNA sequence: TGTGCCAGCAGTTCCGCGGACAGTTTGGGAGAGCAGTACTTC.

CDR3 protein: CASSLVSGPNNEQYF. CDR3 sequence (DNA): TGTGCCAGCAGCTTAGTGTCGGGACCCAACAACGAGCAGTACTTC. The V call is TRBV7-2, the J call TRBJ2-7, with D perhaps TRBD1 or TRBD2 (5 bases each). Germline loops: CDR1 SGHTA, CDR2 FQGNSA. The CDR3 has 15 amino acids. Trimming left V 1 base short and J 5 bases short, with 15 bases between.

The J gene is TRBJ2-1, the V gene TRBV19, with TRBD2 matching over 8 bases. Germline V CDR1 and CDR2: LNHDA, SQIVND (reference sequence). This CDR3 is built from 13 residues. V lost 6 bases to trimming and J lost 12 bases; unmatched junction nucleotides: 10. The CDR3 region has the DNA TGTGCCAGTAGCCCAAGGACTAGCTATGGGCAGTTCTTC. It yields the protein CASSPRTSYGQFF.

This clone has just one count. The chain has TRBV4-3 and TRBJ2-6; 7 positions match TRBD1. Germline values: CDR1 LGHNA, CDR2 YSLEER. There are 19 residues in the CDR3. Trimming removed 1 base from V and 0 bases from J; junction bases left unmatched: 9. The CDR3 sequence is CASSQGTGLPSSGANVLTF. DNA for the CDR3: TGCGCCAGCAGCCAAGGGACAGGATTACCCAGCTCTGGGGCCAACGTCCTGACTTTC.

V is TRBV27 and J is TRBJ2-3; TRBD2 is a possible D gene (5 bases). The germline CDR1 and CDR2 sequences are MNHEY and SMNVEV (reference sequence). V was trimmed by 1 base and J by 1 base, leaving 12 bases between them. The CDR3 is 16 amino acids. CDR3 in DNA: TGTGCCAGCAGTTTATTGGGGAGCCAGGGCACAGATACGCAGTATTTT. As protein: CASSLLGSQGTDTQYF.

This chain connects TRBV11-3 to TRBJ2-2; D gene ambiguous. Germline V gives CDR1 SGHNT, CDR2 YENEEA. V lost 5 bases, J lost 6 bases, and 7 bases lay in between. The CDR3 loop spans 12 amino acids. As DNA, the CDR3 is TGTGCCAGCAGCCTATCCCCCGGGGAGCTGTTTTTT. Translated, it gives CASSLSPGELFF.

The chain joins TRBV11-2 to TRBJ1-5; D is uncertain. Per the germline V gene, CDR1 is SGHAT and CDR2 is FQNNGV. V lost 5 bases, J lost 0 bases, and 17 bases lay in between. This CDR3 contains 17 residues. CDR3 sequence (DNA): TGTGCCAGCAGCCCCACGACGAGTCACGGTAGCAATCAGCCCCAGCATTTT. Translated, it gives CASSPTTSHGSNQPQHF.

This clone appeared a single time. This chain connects TRBV19 to TRBJ2-7; 7 bases map to TRBD2. Germline CDR1 is LNHDA and CDR2 is SQIVND (reference sequence). The CDR3 runs 13 residues. The V gene end was trimmed by 4 bases and the J gene end by 5 bases; junction bases not matched to a gene: 5. The CDR3 here is CASSTGLVDEQYF. The CDR3 DNA follows: TGTGCCAGTAGTACCGGACTAGTTGACGAGCAGTACTTC.

This chain uses TRBV5-1 with TRBJ1-2, with D maybe TRBD1 (5 bases). The CDR3 loop spans 13 amino acids. The germline gives CDR1 SGHRS, CDR2 YFSETQ. The V end lost 9 bases, the J end lost 12 bases, and 24 bases lay between the germline ends. CDR3 residues: CATRSGTGKPNTF. CDR3 DNA sequence: TGCGCCACCAGATCCGGGACCGGGAAACCCAACACCTTC.

The chain carries TRBV4-1 and TRBJ1-2; TRBD1 matches at 7 bases. Germline values: CDR1 MGHRA, CDR2 YSYEKL. With V trimmed by 3 bases and J by 6 bases, 4 bases remained unmatched. The CDR3 runs to 13 residues. CDR3 sequence (DNA): TGCGCCAGCAGCCATTGGGACAGTGATGGCTACACCTTC. Its protein product is CASSHWDSDGYTF.

The chain links TRBV6-6 to TRBJ1-1; no clear D. The CDR3 covers 11 residues. V was shortened by 4 bases and J by 4 bases, with 4 bases between the two germline ends. CDR1 is MNHNY, CDR2 SVGAGI, per germline (reference sequence). DNA of the CDR3: TGTGCCAGCAGTTTGTCCACTGAAGCTTTCTTT. Amino acids: CASSLSTEAFF.

The rearrangement uses TRBV28 and TRBJ2-2; 10 nucleotides align to TRBD2. The CDR3 runs to 16 residues. V shed 5 bases and J 7 bases; nucleotides not matched to a gene: 10. CDR1 is MDHEN, CDR2 SYDVKM, per germline. CDR3 in amino acids: CASSLEREGLFGELFF. CDR3 DNA sequence: TGTGCCAGCAGTCTCGAGCGGGAGGGCCTTTTCGGGGAGCTGTTTTTT.

The chain combines TRBV27 with TRBJ1-2; D may be TRBD1 (6 bases). Germline CDR1 MNHEY, CDR2 SMNVEV (reference sequence). The CDR3 length is 13 residues. With 5 bases removed from V and 6 bases from J, the gap between germline ends came to 13 bases. The CDR3 here is CASSTYGTNGYTF. In DNA form, the CDR3 reads TGTGCCAGCAGTACATACGGGACAAATGGCTACACCTTC.

The chain has TRBV4-3 and TRBJ1-1, with no clear D. The CDR3 runs to 15 residues. Looked up from germline, CDR1 is LGHNA and CDR2 is YSLEER. Trimming removed 1 base at V and 0 bases at J, with 9 bases between. The CDR3 sequence: CASSQALYLNTEAFF. CDR3 nucleotide sequence: TGCGCCAGCAGCCAAGCCCTCTACTTGAACACTGAAGCTTTCTTT.

The genes are TRBV6-5 and TRBJ2-1; D is unclear. CDR1 and CDR2 (germline): MNHEY, SVGAGI. The CDR3 totals 15 residues. With 2 bases removed from V and 3 bases from J, the gap between germline ends came to 11 bases. This CDR3 reads CASSYVGKIYNEQFF. DNA of the CDR3: TGTGCCAGCAGTTACGTTGGGAAAATCTACAATGAGCAGTTCTTC.

The chain links TRBV6-5 to TRBJ2-7, with 8 bases fitting TRBD2. Germline V gives CDR1 MNHEY, CDR2 SVGAGI. The V and J ends lost 8 bases and 5 bases, in that order; junction bases with no gene match: 11. CDR3 length: 14 residues. CDR3 DNA sequence: TGTGCCAGCGCCGGGACTAGAGGGACCCACGAGCAGTACTTC. Its protein is CASAGTRGTHEQYF.

The sample holds one count of this clone. The same CDR3 can be traced to other DNA sequences in this sample. The genes are TRBV29-1 and TRBJ2-7, with D possibly matching TRBD2 (6 bases). Trimming removed 4 bases at V and 0 bases at J, with 10 bases between. Germline assignment: CDR1 SQVTM and CDR2 ANQGSEA. This CDR3 region has 13 residues. The CDR3 region is CSVGTGSSYEQYF. CDR3 bases: TGCAGCGTTGGGACCGGGAGCTCCTACGAGCAGTACTTC.

The chain employs TRBV10-3 and TRBJ2-7; D unresolved. This CDR3 comprises 12 residues. Germline V gene lookup returns CDR1 ENHRY and CDR2 SYGVKD. Trimming stripped 3 bases from V and 0 bases from J, with 3 bases between. CDR3 loop: CAISDVSYEQYF. DNA for the CDR3: TGTGCCATCAGTGATGTCTCCTACGAGCAGTACTTC.